This TCR beta chain is drawn from a study of blood T cell repertoires in COVID-19. Study-wide context: Collection of acute and convalescent COVID-19 samples took place in the United States, Italy and Spain. The cDNA or gDNA used as material had been derived from T cells, B-cell-depleted T cells, or PBMCs.

The germline CDR1 and CDR2 sequences are SGHVS and FQNEAQ. The CDR3 is 16 amino acids. V lost 0 bases and J lost 1; bases outside the gene matches: 4. Per the authors' pipeline: Estimates of nucleated cell counts were drawn from the amplification of reference gene primers. Produced via immunoSEQ multiplex PCR; TCRdb's table is partial and in-frame only. The DNA was the basis for D and trimming; V, J and clone size are from that table. In the table there are approximately 140,000 clones, roughly 83% of which are singletons. The V gene is TRBV7-8, the J gene TRBJ1-1; 8 bases line up with TRBD1. What was sequenced was peripheral blood. This sequence was found in a woman aged 80 or over with acute or convalescent COVID-19. The DNA for the CDR3 is TGTGCCAGCAGCTTAGCCCCAGGGGGCGGGAACACTGAAGCTTTCTTT. Protein product: CASSLAPGGGNTEAFF.